This TCR beta chain was identified in a study of beta chain features in type 1 diabetes. The CDR3 runs 14 residues. Germline loops: CDR1 SGHTA, CDR2 FQGNSA. The germline V and J ends were trimmed by 4 bases and 3 bases, with 12 bases remaining between them. Study conclusions and caveats: Type 1 diabetes patients had moderately but significantly shorter TCRB CDR3s in all four CD4+ subsets.

As regards this clone: The target antigen is unknown.

The authors reverse transcribed all of the isolated RNA, so sequencing captured expressed TCRB transcripts. The data were produced by immunoSEQ multiplex PCR, yet TCRdb's version contains in-frame clones alone and is incomplete. The data show about 170,000 clones, 6% to 9% seen once. Blood was collected once per donor into heparin, averaging approximately 0.12 L. The rearrangement joins TRBV7-2 to TRBJ1-1; maybe TRBD1 (6 bases). This TCR derives from a man younger than 35 with type 1 diabetes. Sequencing input: central memory CD4+ T cells from blood. CDR3 loop: CASSSRGGYTEAFF. The CDR3 DNA reads as TGTGCCAGCAGCTCCCGAGGGGGATACACTGAAGCTTTCTTT.